This T cell receptor (beta chain) was obtained from a study of PD-L1 blockade in urothelial cancer. Germline-derived CDR1 and CDR2 are KGHSH and LQKENI. V was cut by 4 bases and J by 5 bases, with 17 bases left in between. The CDR3 runs 15 residues. As to time point: pretreatment peripheral blood. The assay was immunoSEQ multiplex PCR, and TCRdb's table has in-frame clones only and misses some. The sample records some 65,000 clones, under 90% being singletons. This clone was recorded only once. This sample comprised PBMCs, obtained around atezolizumab (anti-PD-L1) treatment. This TCR was sampled from a man in his sixties or seventies with urothelial cancer. This sequence joins TRBV18 and TRBJ1-1; possibly TRBD1 for D (6 bases). The CDR3 loop is CASSLSRGDRTEAFF. As DNA, the CDR3 is TGTGCCAGCTCACTTTCCAGGGGAGATCGAACTGAAGCTTTCTTT.